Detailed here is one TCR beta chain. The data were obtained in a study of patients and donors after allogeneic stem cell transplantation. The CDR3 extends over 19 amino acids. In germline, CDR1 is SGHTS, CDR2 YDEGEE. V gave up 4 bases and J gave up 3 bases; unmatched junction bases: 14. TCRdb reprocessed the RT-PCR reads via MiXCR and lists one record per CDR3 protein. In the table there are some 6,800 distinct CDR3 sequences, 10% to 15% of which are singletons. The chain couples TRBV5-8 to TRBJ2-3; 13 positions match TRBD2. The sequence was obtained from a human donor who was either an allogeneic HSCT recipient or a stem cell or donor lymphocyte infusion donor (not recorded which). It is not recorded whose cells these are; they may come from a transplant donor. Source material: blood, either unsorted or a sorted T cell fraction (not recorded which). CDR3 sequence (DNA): TGTGCCAGCAGCCCCTGGACTAGCGGGAGATTGTCAGGGACAGATACGCAGTATTTT. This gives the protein CASSPWTSGRLSGTDTQYF. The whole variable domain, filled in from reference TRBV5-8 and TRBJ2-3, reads EAGVTQSPTHLIKTRGQQATLRCSPISGHTSVYWYQQALGLGLQFLLWYDEGEERNRGNFPPRFSGRQFPNYSSELNVNALELEDSALYLCASSPWTSGRLSGTDTQYFGPGTRLTVL.